The rows below give T cell receptor beta chains drawn from one sample of a study of shared T cell receptors in the human thymus. The method was immunoSEQ multiplex PCR; TCRdb's version includes in-frame clones alone and lacks a portion of them. The sample consists of 55,000 to 75,000 clones, 90% to 95% of them appearing once. Sequenced sample: thymocytes. These receptors all come from a human donor. Both conserved end residues are part of each CDR3. D genes are given only for firm matches. Expanded clones get a size class; other rows say once, few or many, or leave the size out.

clone_size j_call v_call d_call cdr3_aa cdr3_nt
once TRBJ2-2 TRBV7-8 TRBD1 CASSRNRDRDSCGELFF TGTGCCAGCAGCCGAAACCGGGACAGAGATAGTTGCGGGGAGCTGTTTTTT
- TRBJ2-1 TRBV28 - CASGCEQFF TGTGCCAGCGGATGTGAGCAGTTCTTC
once TRBJ2-6 TRBV4-1 TRBD2 CASSGTSARESGANVLTF TGCGCCAGCAGCGGGACTAGCGCTCGGGAGTCTGGGGCCAACGTCCTGACTTTC
once TRBJ2-7 TRBV15 - CATSTQDTGEQYF TGTGCCACCAGCACCCAAGATACAGGGGAGCAGTACTTC
- TRBJ1-4 TRBV10-2 - CASSERPEIATNEKLFF TGCGCCAGCAGTGAGCGGCCCGAAATTGCAACTAATGAAAAACTGTTTTTT
- TRBJ2-6 TRBV19 - CASSIGISGANVLTF TGTGCCAGTAGTATAGGAATCTCTGGGGCCAACGTCCTGACTTTC
- TRBJ1-5 TRBV4-1 TRBD1 CASSQDPGGSNQPQHF TGCGCCAGCAGCCAAGATCCAGGGGGGAGCAATCAGCCCCAGCATTTT
- TRBJ1-2 TRBV2 - CASSPVGLKGDYGYTF TGTGCCAGCAGTCCCGTAGGGCTCAAGGGGGACTATGGCTACACCTTC
- TRBJ1-2 TRBV13 - CASAIRLLGERPNRFNYGYTF TGTGCCAGCGCTATACGGCTTTTGGGTGAAAGGCCCAATCGATTTAACTATGGCTACACCTTC
- TRBJ2-7 TRBV4-3 - CASSQDAVSGEQYF TGCGCCAGCAGCCAAGATGCCGTCTCAGGTGAGCAGTACTTC
- TRBJ2-7 TRBV6-1 - CASSEYGTGTHYEQYF TGTGCCAGCAGTGAATACGGCACCGGGACGCACTACGAGCAGTACTTC
- TRBJ2-7 TRBV7-2 - CASSFLNRGNLHEQYF TGTGCCAGCAGCTTCCTCAATAGAGGGAATCTCCACGAGCAGTACTTC
once TRBJ1-1 TRBV4-3 - CASSQARGTNTEAFF TGCGCCAGCAGCCAAGCCAGGGGTACGAACACTGAAGCTTTCTTT
- TRBJ1-5 TRBV10-3 TRBD1 CATGTVAGWPQHF TGTGCCACTGGGACAGTTGCAGGTTGGCCCCAGCATTTT
- TRBJ2-3 TRBV10-3 - CAITPGPGGPSDTDTQYF TGTGCCATCACCCCGGGCCCCGGGGGACCCTCCGACACAGATACGCAGTATTTT
- TRBJ1-5 TRBV2 - CASSDGRWVGNQPQHF TGTGCCAGCAGTGATGGCAGGTGGGTTGGCAATCAGCCCCAGCATTTT
- TRBJ1-5 TRBV5-6 - CASSLAGVPNQPQHF TGTGCCAGCAGCTTGGCGGGAGTGCCCAATCAGCCCCAGCATTTT
- TRBJ2-4 TRBV4-2 TRBD2 CASSQAKTSGGNIQYF TGTGCCAGCAGCCAAGCAAAGACTAGCGGGGGCAACATTCAGTACTTC
- TRBJ2-7 TRBV5-6 - CASSSRDGGRYEQYF TGTGCCAGCAGCTCGCGGGATGGTGGACGCTACGAGCAGTACTTC
- TRBJ2-6 TRBV18 TRBD1 CASSRRGQLVSGANVLTF TGTGCCAGCTCTCGAAGGGGACAGCTTGTCTCTGGGGCCAACGTCCTGACTTTC
- TRBJ2-3 TRBV9 TRBD1 CASSLRTGESTDTQYF TGTGCCAGCAGCTTACGGACAGGGGAAAGCACAGATACGCAGTATTTT
- TRBJ1-2 TRBV9 - CASSVEGQAGGYTF TGTGCCAGCAGCGTAGAAGGTCAGGCGGGAGGCTACACCTTC
- TRBJ1-2 TRBV25-1 - CASSESRPDGYTF TGTGCCAGCAGTGAAAGTCGGCCGGATGGCTACACCTTC
- TRBJ2-2 TRBV10-1 TRBD2 CASSRNTHSGGPDTGELFF TGCGCCAGCAGCCGGAATACCCATAGCGGGGGGCCGGACACCGGGGAGCTGTTTTTT
- TRBJ1-4 TRBV16 - CASSQQGRECEKLFF TGTGCCAGCAGCCAACAGGGGAGGGAGTGTGAAAAACTGTTTTTT
- TRBJ2-1 TRBV19 TRBD2 CASRLAGLHNEQFF TGTGCCAGCAGACTAGCGGGGCTCCACAATGAGCAGTTCTTC
- TRBJ1-5 TRBV28 - CASSIALGSNQPQHF TGTGCCAGCAGTATCGCGCTTGGTAGCAATCAGCCCCAGCATTTT
few TRBJ2-7 TRBV27 TRBD1 CASRACRQGACEQYF TGTGCCAGCCGAGCCTGCCGACAGGGTGCGTGCGAGCAGTACTTC
- TRBJ2-5 TRBV7-9 - CASSSARETQYF TGTGCCAGCAGCAGCGCACGAGAGACCCAGTACTTC
- TRBJ2-4 TRBV5-4 TRBD1 CASRHKEGTGVTHGKNIQYF TGTGCCAGCAGACATAAAGAAGGGACAGGGGTTACTCATGGCAAAAACATTCAGTACTTC
- TRBJ2-7 TRBV7-2 TRBD1 CASSLGQGAYEQYF TGTGCCAGCAGCTTGGGACAGGGGGCCTACGAGCAGTACTTC
- TRBJ2-3 TRBV28 TRBD2 CASSPGLAPGTDTQYF TGTGCCAGCAGTCCCGGACTAGCACCCGGCACAGATACGCAGTATTTT
- TRBJ1-4 TRBV7-9 - CASSLVAQEAYSEKLFF TGTGCCAGCAGCTTAGTGGCGCAGGAGGCGTATAGTGAAAAACTGTTTTTT
- TRBJ1-2 TRBV19 - CASSIRQNYGYTF TGTGCCAGTAGTATAAGACAGAACTATGGCTACACCTTC
- TRBJ2-1 TRBV4-3 - CASSHNYNEQFF TGCGCCAGCAGCCATAACTACAATGAGCAGTTCTTC
- TRBJ1-1 TRBV6-5 - CATLLIDSNTEAFF TGTGCCACCCTCTTGATCGACTCAAACACTGAAGCTTTCTTT
- TRBJ1-6 TRBV4-1 - CASSHLVAPGWNSPLHF TGCGCCAGCAGCCATTTAGTAGCCCCCGGGTGGAATTCACCCCTCCACTTT
- TRBJ1-5 TRBV2 - CASRWQTNQPQHF TGTGCCAGCAGGTGGCAGACGAATCAGCCCCAGCATTTT
- TRBJ2-4 TRBV2 - CASSEALPGRRNIQYF TGTGCCAGCAGTGAAGCGCTTCCGGGACGTAGAAACATTCAGTACTTC
- TRBJ1-2 TRBV14 TRBD1 CASQGQGWDGYTF TGTGCCAGCCAAGGACAGGGTTGGGATGGCTACACCTTC
- TRBJ2-7 TRBV7-6 TRBD1 CASTLGAQGEENEQYF TGTGCCAGCACCCTAGGAGCTCAGGGGGAAGAAAACGAGCAGTACTTC
- TRBJ1-2 TRBV7-9 - CASSSKGLYGYTF TGTGCCAGCAGCTCGAAGGGCCTCTATGGCTACACCTTC
- TRBJ2-5 TRBV10-3 - CAIRRAGCRQETQYF TGTGCCATCAGGCGGGCAGGGTGTAGACAAGAGACCCAGTACTTC
- TRBJ2-2 TRBV4-1 - CASSQDRGWGRNTGELFF TGCGCCAGCAGCCAAGACAGGGGCTGGGGAAGGAACACCGGGGAGCTGTTTTTT
- TRBJ2-4 TRBV25-1 TRBD2 CASSGGLAGGRNIQYF TGTGCCAGCAGTGGAGGACTAGCGGGGGGGAGAAACATTCAGTACTTC
once TRBJ2-7 TRBV4-3 TRBD1 CASSQAADRAAHEQYF TGCGCCAGCAGCCAAGCTGCGGACAGGGCTGCCCACGAGCAGTACTTC